This T cell receptor beta chain was sequenced in a study of CD8 T cells in Susac syndrome (dated by TCRdb to between 2017 and 2020). With respect to the entire study: Whether CD8+ T cell activation and differentiation in Susac syndrome was antigen driven was tested using repertoire sequencing. Overall study outcomes, separate from this receptor: The number of individuals in the TCR sequencing and HLA analysis was recognized as being relatively small.

Trimming takes 3 bases from V and 0 bases from J, and the germline ends sit 8 bases apart. Per the germline V gene (reference sequence), SEHNR is the CDR1 and FQNEAQ is the CDR2. There are 14 amino acids in the CDR3, from cysteine to phenylalanine inclusive. Only the CDR3 DNA is retained, 42 bases long and in frame from the first base. As to this clonotype: Its antigen specificity is not known. The sample holds no much larger clone one base away, and base qualities are not on file.

RNA was extracted using the RNeasy kit, and roughly 0.45 to 1 microgram was reverse transcribed with random hexamers. TCR beta CDR3 regions were amplified with the immunoSEQ multiplex PCR assay covering 54 Vbeta and 13 Jbeta segments. To correct PCR amplification bias, a synthetic template baseline was used for both primer optimization and computational correction. The authors processed their data as follows. Reads were annotated to V, D and J genes according to IMGT and were analyzed with immunoSEQ Analyzer, with only productive sequences retained. Clonality was calculated as one minus the Shannon entropy normalized by log2 of the number of productive unique sequences. For each patient and control, public and private clones were evaluated among the 100 most prevalent clones. Clones were defined as Susac-specific if absent from the healthy and MS cohorts, from roughly 1,100 published viral clones and from other ImmuneACCESS disease sequences. TCRdb passed the public sequencing reads through fastp at Q25 and MiXCR, retaining productive beta sequences. Entries are consolidated by CDR3 protein sequence, retaining the most common genes and DNA. None of the V and J calls come from the authors' own analysis; TCRdb made them. This sample is represented by over 150,000 distinct CDR3 sequences; around 93% of them were singletons. In total, the top ten clones hold around 0.097% of the sample.

Peripheral blood CD8+ and CD4+ T cells from healthy donors, Susac syndrome patients and multiple sclerosis patients were profiled by high-throughput TCR beta sequencing. Treatment-naive patients with stable or active relapsing-remitting disease fulfilling revised McDonald criteria were used as multiple sclerosis controls. Bulk CD8+ and CD4+ T cells were purified by magnetic negative isolation, whereas CD8+ TEMRA cells were enriched by FACS. Blood was drawn into EDTA tubes, processed within 24 hours, and PBMCs were isolated by density gradient centrifugation. PBMCs intended for TCR sequencing were cryopreserved in liquid nitrogen and were subsequently thawed in a 37 degrees C water bath. Purity of sorted or isolated CD4+, CD8+ and CD8+ TEMRA cells was at least 90%.

The receptor was isolated from a human donor with multiple sclerosis. The chain was built from TRBV7-9 and TRBJ1-1; the D gene is perhaps TRBD1, on 5 matching bases. Sequencing was carried out using CD4+ T cells from PBMCs. The DNA sequence reads TGTGCCAGCAGCTTCGGGACTCTGAACACTGAAGCTTTCTTT. The resulting protein is CASSFGTLNTEAFF. Reference TRBV7-9 and TRBJ1-1 proteins supply the regions before and after the CDR3; the full variable domain is: DTGVSQNPRHKITKRGQNVTFRCDPISEHNRLYWYRQTLGQGPEFLTYFQNEAQLEKSRLLSDRFSAERPKGSFSTLEIQRTEQGDSAMYLCASSFGTLNTEAFFGQGTRLTVV.